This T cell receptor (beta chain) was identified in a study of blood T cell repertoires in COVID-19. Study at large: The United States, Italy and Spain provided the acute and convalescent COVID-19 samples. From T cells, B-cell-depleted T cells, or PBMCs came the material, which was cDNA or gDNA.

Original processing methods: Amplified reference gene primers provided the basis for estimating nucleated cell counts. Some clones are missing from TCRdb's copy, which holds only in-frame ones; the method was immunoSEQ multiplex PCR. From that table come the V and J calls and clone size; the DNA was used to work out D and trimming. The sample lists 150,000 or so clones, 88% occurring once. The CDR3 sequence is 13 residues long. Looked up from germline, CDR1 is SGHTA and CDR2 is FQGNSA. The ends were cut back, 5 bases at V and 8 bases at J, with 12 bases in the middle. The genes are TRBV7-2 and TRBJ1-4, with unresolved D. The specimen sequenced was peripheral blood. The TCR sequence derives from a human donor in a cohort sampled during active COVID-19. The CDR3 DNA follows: TGTGCCAGCAGCCGATCGAGGGAGGAAAAACTGTTTTTT. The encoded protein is CASSRSREEKLFF.